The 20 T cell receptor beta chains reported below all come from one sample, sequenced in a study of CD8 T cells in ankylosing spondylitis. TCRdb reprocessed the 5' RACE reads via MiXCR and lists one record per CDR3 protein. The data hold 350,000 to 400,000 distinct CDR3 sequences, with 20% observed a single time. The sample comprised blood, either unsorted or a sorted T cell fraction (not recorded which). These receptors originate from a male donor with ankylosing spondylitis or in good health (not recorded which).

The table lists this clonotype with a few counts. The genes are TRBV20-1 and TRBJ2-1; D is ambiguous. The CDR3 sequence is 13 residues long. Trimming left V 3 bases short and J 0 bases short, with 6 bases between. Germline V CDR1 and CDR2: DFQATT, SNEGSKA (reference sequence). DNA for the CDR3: TGCAGTGCTAGCGGACCCTCCTACAATGAGCAGTTCTTC. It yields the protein CSASGPSYNEQFF.

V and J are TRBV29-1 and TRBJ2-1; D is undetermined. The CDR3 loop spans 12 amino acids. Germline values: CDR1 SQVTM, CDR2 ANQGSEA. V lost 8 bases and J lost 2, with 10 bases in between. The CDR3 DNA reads TGCAGCTCCGAGCTAGCCTACAATGAGCAGTTCTTC. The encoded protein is CSSELAYNEQFF.

The DNA for the CDR3 is TGTGCCAGCAGTTTAACCGGGTGGGAGAACACCGGGGAGCTGTTTTTT. Encoded protein: CASSLTGWENTGELFF. V and J are TRBV27 and TRBJ2-2; D remains unclear. Trimming cost V 2 bases and J 1 base, with 11 bases left between them. Germline V gives CDR1 MNHEY, CDR2 SMNVEV (reference sequence). The CDR3 extends over 16 amino acids.

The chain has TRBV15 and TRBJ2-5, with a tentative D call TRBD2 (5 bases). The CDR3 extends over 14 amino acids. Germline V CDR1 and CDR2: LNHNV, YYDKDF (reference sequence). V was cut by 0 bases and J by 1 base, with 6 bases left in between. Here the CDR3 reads CATSRESGQETQYF. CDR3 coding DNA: TGTGCCACCAGCAGAGAGAGCGGCCAAGAGACCCAGTACTTC.

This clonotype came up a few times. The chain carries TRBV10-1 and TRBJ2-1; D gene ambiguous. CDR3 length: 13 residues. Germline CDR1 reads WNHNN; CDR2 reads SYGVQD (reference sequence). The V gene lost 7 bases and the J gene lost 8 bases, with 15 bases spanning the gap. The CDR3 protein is CASTPSVTDEQFF. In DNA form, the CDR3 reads TGCGCCAGCACCCCGTCAGTTACCGATGAGCAGTTCTTC.

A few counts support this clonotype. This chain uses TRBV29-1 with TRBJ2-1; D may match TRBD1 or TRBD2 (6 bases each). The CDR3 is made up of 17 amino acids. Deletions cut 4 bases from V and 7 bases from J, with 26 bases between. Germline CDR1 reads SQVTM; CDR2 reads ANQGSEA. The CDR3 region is CSVGGTQGLTVGNEQFF. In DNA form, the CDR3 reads TGCAGCGTTGGAGGGACTCAGGGGCTCACGGTAGGTAATGAGCAGTTCTTC.

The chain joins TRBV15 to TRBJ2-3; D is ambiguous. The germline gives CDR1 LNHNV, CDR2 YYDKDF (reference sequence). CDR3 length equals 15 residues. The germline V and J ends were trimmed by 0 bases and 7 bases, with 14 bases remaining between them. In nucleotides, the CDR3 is TGTGCCACCAGCAGAGAGAGAGCCCTAGGAAATACGCAGTATTTT. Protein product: CATSRERALGNTQYF.

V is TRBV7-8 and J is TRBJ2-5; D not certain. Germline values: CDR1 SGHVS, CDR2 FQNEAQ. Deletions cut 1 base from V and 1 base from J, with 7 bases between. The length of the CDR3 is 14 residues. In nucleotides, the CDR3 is TGTGCCAGCAGCTTAGGGCTCCCCCAAGAGACCCAGTACTTC. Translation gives CASSLGLPQETQYF.

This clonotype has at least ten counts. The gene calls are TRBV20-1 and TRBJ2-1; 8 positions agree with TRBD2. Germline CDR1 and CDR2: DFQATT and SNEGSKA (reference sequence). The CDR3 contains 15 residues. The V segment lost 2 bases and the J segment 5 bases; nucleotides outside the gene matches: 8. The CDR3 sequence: CSARPLAGLNNEQFF. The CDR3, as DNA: TGCAGTGCTAGACCCTTAGCGGGACTAAACAATGAGCAGTTCTTC.

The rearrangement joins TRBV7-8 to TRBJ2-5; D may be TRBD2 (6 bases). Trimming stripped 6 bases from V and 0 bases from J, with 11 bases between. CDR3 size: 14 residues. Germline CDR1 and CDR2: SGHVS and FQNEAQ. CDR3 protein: CASRFGGNQETQYF. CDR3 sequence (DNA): TGTGCCAGCAGATTCGGGGGTAACCAAGAGACCCAGTACTTC.

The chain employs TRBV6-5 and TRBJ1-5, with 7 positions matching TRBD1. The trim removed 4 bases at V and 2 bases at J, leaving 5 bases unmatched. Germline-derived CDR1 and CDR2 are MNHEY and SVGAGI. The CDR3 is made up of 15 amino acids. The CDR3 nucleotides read TGTGCCAGCAGTTCTTTCCAGGGGGGCAATCAGCCCCAGCATTTT. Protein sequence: CASSSFQGGNQPQHF.

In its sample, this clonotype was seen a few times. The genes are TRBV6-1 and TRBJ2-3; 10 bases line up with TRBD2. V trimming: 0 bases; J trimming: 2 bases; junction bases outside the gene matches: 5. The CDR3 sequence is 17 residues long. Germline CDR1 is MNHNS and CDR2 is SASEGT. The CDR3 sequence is CASSEAGLAAPTDTQYF. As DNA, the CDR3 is TGTGCCAGCAGTGAAGCTGGACTAGCGGCACCCACAGATACGCAGTATTTT.

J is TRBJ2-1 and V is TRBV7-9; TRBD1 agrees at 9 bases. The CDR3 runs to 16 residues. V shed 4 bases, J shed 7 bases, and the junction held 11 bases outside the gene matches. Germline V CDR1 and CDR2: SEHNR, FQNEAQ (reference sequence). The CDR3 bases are TGTGCCAGCAGCTACGGACAGGGGAGCCCTTGGAATGAGCAGTTCTTC. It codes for CASSYGQGSPWNEQFF.

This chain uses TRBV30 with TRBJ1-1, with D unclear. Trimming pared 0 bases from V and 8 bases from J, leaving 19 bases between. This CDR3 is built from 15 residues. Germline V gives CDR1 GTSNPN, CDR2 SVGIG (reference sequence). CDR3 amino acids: CAWSVPQAAVGEAFF. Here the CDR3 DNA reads TGTGCCTGGAGTGTACCTCAGGCCGCCGTTGGAGAAGCTTTCTTT.

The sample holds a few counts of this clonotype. The CDR3 region has the DNA TGTGCCAGCAGCTTCCCAGCGGGGGGGCTAGATACGCAGTATTTT. This gives the protein CASSFPAGGLDTQYF. The chain recombines TRBV7-9 with TRBJ2-3, with 10 bases identical to TRBD2. CDR1 is SEHNR and CDR2 is FQNEAQ in the germline V gene (reference sequence). This CDR3 has 15 residues. J gave up 5 bases and V 3 bases, and 5 bases lay outside the gene matches.

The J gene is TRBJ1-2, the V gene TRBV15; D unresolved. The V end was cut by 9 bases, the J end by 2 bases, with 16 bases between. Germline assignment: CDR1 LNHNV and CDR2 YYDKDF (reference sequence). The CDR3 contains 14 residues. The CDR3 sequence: CATRLGGENYGYTF. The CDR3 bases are TGTGCCACACGCCTAGGAGGAGAGAACTATGGCTACACCTTC.

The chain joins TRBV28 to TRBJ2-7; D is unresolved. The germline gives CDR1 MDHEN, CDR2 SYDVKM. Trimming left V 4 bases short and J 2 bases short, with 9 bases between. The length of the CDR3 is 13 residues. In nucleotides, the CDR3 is TGTGCCAGCAGTTCCCCCCAGGCCTACGAGCAGTACTTC. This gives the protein CASSSPQAYEQYF.

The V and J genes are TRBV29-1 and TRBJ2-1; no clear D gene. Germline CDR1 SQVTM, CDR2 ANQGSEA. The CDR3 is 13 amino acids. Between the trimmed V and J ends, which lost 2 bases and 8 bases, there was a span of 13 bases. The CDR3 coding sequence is TGCAGCGTTGAAATGTGGGATCGCGATGAGCAGTTCTTC. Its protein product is CSVEMWDRDEQFF.

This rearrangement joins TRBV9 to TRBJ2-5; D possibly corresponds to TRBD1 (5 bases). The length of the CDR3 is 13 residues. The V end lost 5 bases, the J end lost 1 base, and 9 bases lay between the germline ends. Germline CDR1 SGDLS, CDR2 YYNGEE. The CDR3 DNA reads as TGTGCCAGCAGTTGGGGCTCCCAAGAGACCCAGTACTTC. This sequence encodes CASSWGSQETQYF.

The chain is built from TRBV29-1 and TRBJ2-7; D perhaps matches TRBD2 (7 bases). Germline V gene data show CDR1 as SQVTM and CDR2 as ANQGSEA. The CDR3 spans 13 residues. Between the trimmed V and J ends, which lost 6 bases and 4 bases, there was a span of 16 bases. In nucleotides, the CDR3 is TGCAGCGTCGAGGTAGGGGGGGATTACGAGCAGTACTTC. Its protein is CSVEVGGDYEQYF.